The sequence of this T cell receptor (beta chain) was determined in a study of CD8 T cells in Susac syndrome (dated by TCRdb to between 2019 and 2020). Notes on the research overall: Whether CD8+ T cell activation and differentiation in Susac syndrome was antigen driven was tested using repertoire sequencing. General study outcomes and caveats: The study acknowledged that relatively few individuals were included in the TCR sequencing and HLA analysis.

This clonotype was detected only once. Its binding antigen is unknown. No base quality values were provided; no much bigger clone lies one nucleotide off. One read offers little support. RNA was extracted using the RNeasy kit, and about 0.45 to 1 ug of the RNA was reverse transcribed with random hexamers. TCR beta CDR3 regions were amplified with the immunoSEQ multiplex PCR assay covering 54 Vbeta and 13 Jbeta segments. To correct PCR amplification bias, a synthetic template baseline was used for both primer optimization and computational correction. In the authors' own workflow: Reads were annotated to V, D and J genes according to IMGT and were analyzed with immunoSEQ Analyzer, with only productive sequences retained. Clonality was calculated as one minus the Shannon entropy normalized by log2 of the number of productive unique sequences. For each patient and control, public and private clones were evaluated among the 100 most prevalent clones. Clones were defined as Susac-specific when absent from the healthy and MS cohorts, from some 1,100 published viral clones and from other ImmuneACCESS disease sequences. In-frame beta chains were kept once TCRdb had trimmed the public reads at Q25 with fastp and called clones with MiXCR. Under each unique CDR3 protein, matching rows form one entry showing the most common genes and DNA. The V and J calls were not made by the authors but by TCRdb's processing. The sample records about 250,000 distinct CDR3 sequences, 93% of which are singletons. About 0.07% of the sample is taken by the ten largest.

High-throughput TCR beta sequencing profiled peripheral blood CD8+ and CD4+ T cells from healthy donors, Susac syndrome patients and multiple sclerosis patients. Treatment-naive patients with stable or active relapsing-remitting disease fulfilling revised McDonald criteria were used as multiple sclerosis controls. Bulk CD8+ and CD4+ T cells were purified magnetically by negative isolation, whereas CD8+ TEMRA cells were enriched by FACS. Blood was collected in EDTA tubes and processed within 24 hours, with PBMCs isolated through density gradient centrifugation. PBMCs destined for TCR sequencing were cryopreserved in liquid nitrogen and later thawed in a 37 °C water bath. The sorted or isolated CD4+, CD8+ and CD8+ TEMRA cells reached a purity of at least 90%. The sequenced sample was CD4+ T cells from PBMCs. The TCR originated in a human donor with multiple sclerosis.

CDR3 loop: CASSLKSGVIAKNIQYF. The DNA is TGCGCCAGCAGTCTGAAATCGGGGGTCATAGCCAAAAACATTCAGTACTTC. The sequence is built from TRBV23-1 and TRBJ2-4; TRBD2 is a possible D gene, resting on 6 matching bases. TRBV23-1 is an ORF, with its function uncertain. Trimming removed 4 bases from V and 0 bases from J, leaving 16 bases between the germline ends. CDR3 length: 17 amino acids, cysteine to phenylalanine. Just the 51-base CDR3 DNA is kept, in frame starting at base 1.